This TCR beta chain is from a study of breast tumors, draining lymph nodes, adjacent tissues. Study-wide results and caveats: Tumor T cell lymph node origin was a supported hypothesis, not proven. Tumor repertoires ranked between lymph nodes and nontumor tissue in diversity, with V and J gene preferences. Luminal-like breast cancer showed significantly higher tumor–nontumor repertoire similarity than basal-like.

TCRdb reanalysed the multiplex PCR reads using MiXCR and keeps one entry per CDR3 protein. Among tens of thousands of distinct CDR3 sequences listed, 15% to 20% were seen once. This clonotype was seen ten or more times. The antigen is not known. Axillary draining lymph nodes of breast cancer patients supplied the node samples. This CDR3 contains 17 residues. The trim removed 0 bases at V and 1 base at J, leaving 8 bases unmatched. Germline assignment: CDR1 DFQATT and CDR2 SNEGSKA (reference sequence). Specimen: axillary lymph node tissue. The chain uses TRBV20-1 and TRBJ1-3, with 8 positions matching TRBD1. The TCR was taken from a female donor with breast cancer. Some clones in this sample may be carry-over from other donors' samples. CDR3 nucleotide sequence: TGCAGTGCTAGAGATCAGGGGCAGGGGGCGTCTGGAAACACCATATATTTT. Its protein product is CSARDQGQGASGNTIYF.